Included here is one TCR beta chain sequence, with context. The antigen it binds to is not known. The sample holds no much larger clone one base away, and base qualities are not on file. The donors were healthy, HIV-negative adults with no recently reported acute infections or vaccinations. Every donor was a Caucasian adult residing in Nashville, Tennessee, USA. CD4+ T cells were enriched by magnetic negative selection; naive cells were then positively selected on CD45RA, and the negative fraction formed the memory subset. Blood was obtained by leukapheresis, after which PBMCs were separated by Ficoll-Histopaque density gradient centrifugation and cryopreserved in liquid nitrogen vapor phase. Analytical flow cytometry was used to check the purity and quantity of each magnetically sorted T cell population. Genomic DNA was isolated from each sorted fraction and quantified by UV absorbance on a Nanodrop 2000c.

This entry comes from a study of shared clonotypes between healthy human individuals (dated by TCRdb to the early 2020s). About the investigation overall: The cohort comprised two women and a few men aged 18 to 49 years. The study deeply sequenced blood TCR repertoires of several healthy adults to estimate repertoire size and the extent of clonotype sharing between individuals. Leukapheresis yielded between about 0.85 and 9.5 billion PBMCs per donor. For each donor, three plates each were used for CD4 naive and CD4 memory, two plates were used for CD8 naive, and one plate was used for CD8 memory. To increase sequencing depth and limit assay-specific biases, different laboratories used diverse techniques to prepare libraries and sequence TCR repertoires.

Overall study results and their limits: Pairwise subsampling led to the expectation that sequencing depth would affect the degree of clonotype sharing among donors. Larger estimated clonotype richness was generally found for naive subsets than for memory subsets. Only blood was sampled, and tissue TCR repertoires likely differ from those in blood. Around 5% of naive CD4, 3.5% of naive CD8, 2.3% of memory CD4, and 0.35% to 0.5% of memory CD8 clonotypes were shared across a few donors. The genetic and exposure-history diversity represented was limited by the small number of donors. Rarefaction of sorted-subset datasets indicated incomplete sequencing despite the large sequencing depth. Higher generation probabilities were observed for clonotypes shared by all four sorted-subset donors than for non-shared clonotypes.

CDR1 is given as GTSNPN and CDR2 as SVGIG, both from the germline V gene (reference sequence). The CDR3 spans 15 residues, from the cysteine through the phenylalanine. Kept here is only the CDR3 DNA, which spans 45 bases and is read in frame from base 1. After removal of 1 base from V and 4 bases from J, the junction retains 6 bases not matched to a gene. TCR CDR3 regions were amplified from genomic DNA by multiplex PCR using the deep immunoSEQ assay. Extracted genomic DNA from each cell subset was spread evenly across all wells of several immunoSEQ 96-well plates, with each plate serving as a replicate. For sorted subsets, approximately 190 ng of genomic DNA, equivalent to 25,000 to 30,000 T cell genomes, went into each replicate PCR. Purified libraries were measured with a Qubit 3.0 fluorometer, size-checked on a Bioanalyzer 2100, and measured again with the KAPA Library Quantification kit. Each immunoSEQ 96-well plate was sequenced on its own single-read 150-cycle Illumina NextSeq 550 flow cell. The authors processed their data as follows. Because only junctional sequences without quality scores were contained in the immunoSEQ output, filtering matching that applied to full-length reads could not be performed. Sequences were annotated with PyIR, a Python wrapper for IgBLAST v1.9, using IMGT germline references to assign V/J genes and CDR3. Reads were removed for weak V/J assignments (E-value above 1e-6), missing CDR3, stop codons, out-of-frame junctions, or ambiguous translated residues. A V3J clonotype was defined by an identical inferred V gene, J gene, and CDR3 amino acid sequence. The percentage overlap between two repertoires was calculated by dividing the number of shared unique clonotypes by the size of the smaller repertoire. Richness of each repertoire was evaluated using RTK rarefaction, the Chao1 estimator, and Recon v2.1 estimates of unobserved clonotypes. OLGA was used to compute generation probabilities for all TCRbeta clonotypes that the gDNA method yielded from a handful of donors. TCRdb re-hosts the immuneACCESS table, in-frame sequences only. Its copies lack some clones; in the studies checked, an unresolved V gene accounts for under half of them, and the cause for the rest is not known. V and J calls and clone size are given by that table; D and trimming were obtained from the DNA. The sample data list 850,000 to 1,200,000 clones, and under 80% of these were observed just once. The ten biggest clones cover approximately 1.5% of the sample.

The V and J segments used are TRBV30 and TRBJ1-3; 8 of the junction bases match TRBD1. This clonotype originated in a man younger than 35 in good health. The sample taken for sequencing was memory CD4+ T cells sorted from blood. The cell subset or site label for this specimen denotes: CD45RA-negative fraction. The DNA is TGTGCCTGGAGTGGGACCAGGGGGCCGGGAAACACCATATATTTT. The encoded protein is CAWSGTRGPGNTIYF.